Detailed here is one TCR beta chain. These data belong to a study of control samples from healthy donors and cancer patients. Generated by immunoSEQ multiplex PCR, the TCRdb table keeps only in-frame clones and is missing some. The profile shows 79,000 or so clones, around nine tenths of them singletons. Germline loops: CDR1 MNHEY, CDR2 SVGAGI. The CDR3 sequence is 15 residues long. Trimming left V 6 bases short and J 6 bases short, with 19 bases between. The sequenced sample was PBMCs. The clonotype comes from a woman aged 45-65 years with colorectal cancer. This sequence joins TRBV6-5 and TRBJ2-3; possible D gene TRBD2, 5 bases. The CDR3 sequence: CASRAWTGSRDTQYF. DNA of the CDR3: TGTGCCAGCAGGGCTTGGACGGGGAGCCGGGATACGCAGTATTTT.